This T cell receptor beta chain was recorded in a study of human T cells and chemical hapten exposure. Study conclusions and caveats: The number of TCRs over 1 in 1000 frequency stayed unchanged after DPC. Expanded TCR counts at PT1 went up together with patch test score, a positive correlation.

A few counts support this clonotype. The antigen is unknown. Specified time point: pre-sensitization, week 0. As for treatment: therapeutic diphenylcyclopropenone sensitization with weekly scalp DPC. Individual cDNA molecules in this library carried unique molecular identifiers. MiXCR, applied by TCRdb to the RACE reads, yields one record per CDR3 protein. The repertoire holds some 330,000 distinct CDR3 sequences, with over 5% as singletons. V lost 0 bases, J lost 10 bases, and 13 bases stayed unmatched. CDR3 size: 17 residues. The V gene's germline CDR1 is DFQATT and CDR2 SNEGSKA (reference sequence). The sample in question was whole blood, obtained in connection with sensitization to the hapten diphenylcyclopropenone (DPC). This rearrangement joins TRBV20-1 to TRBJ1-6, with 9 bases aligning to TRBD1. This sequence originates from a woman under 30 with alopecia areata. Some clones in this sample may be carry-over from other donors' samples. CDR3: CSARDEGQGSNISPLHF. The CDR3 nucleotides are TGCAGTGCTAGAGATGAGGGACAGGGAAGTAATATATCACCCCTCCACTTT.